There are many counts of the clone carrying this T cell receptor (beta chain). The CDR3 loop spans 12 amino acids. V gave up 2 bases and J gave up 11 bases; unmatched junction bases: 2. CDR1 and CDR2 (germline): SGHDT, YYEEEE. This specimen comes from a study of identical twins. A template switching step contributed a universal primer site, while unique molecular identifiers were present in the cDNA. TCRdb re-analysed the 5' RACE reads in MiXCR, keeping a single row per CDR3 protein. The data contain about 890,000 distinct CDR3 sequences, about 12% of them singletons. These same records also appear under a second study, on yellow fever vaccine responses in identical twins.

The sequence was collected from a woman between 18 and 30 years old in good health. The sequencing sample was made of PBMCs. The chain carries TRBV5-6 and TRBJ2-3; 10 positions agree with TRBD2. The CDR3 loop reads CASSFGLAEQYF. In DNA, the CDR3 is TGTGCCAGCAGCTTCGGACTAGCGGAGCAGTATTTT.